A single sample is the source of the 21 T cell receptor beta chains below, sequenced in a study of blood T cell repertoires in COVID-19. Produced via immunoSEQ multiplex PCR; TCRdb's table is partial and in-frame only. The sample shows some 400,000 clones, 81% of them seen only once. Sequencing was carried out using peripheral blood. The receptors come from a human donor with acute or convalescent COVID-19. The donor label of this sample is uncertain.

This chain joins TRBV5-6 and TRBJ2-1; perhaps TRBD1 as D (5 bases). Trimming left V 0 bases short and J 5 bases short, with 12 bases between. This CDR3 is 15 amino acids long. Per the germline V gene, CDR1 is SGHDT and CDR2 is YYEEEE. CDR3 protein: CASSLGAQGNNEQFF. In DNA form, the CDR3 reads TGTGCCAGCAGCTTGGGAGCCCAGGGAAACAATGAGCAGTTCTTC.

The J gene is TRBJ2-3, the V gene TRBV7-9; maybe TRBD1 (6 bases). This CDR3 comprises 16 residues. V lost 1 base and J lost 0, with 11 bases in between. Germline loops: CDR1 SEHNR, CDR2 FQNEAQ (reference sequence). CDR3 region: CASSLVGQISTDTQYF. DNA of the CDR3: TGTGCCAGCAGCTTAGTAGGACAGATTAGCACAGATACGCAGTATTTT.

As regards this clone: This likely comes from a read error, as the CDR3 has no conserved phenylalanine or tryptophan at its end. The limits of the CDR3 on the DNA are not certain, so only TCRdb's listed CDR3 is given. The rearrangement uses TRBV28 and TRBJ1-1; TRBD1, the table's D call, was not compared with the DNA. The length of the CDR3 is 14 amino acids, counting both ends. The germline V gene has CDR1 MDHEN and CDR2 SYDVKM. The CDR3 is CASSPRDRGLREKE.

The chain combines TRBV28 with TRBJ1-1, with D uncertain. Germline CDR1 reads MDHEN; CDR2 reads SYDVKM. V gave up 6 bases and J gave up 10 bases, with 15 bases separating them. This CDR3 spans 12 amino acids. Here the CDR3 reads CASSPTVPGAFF. CDR3 DNA: TGTGCCAGCAGCCCGACGGTTCCGGGAGCTTTCTTT.

The chain carries TRBV30 and TRBJ2-4, with 7 bases fitting TRBD1. The germline gives CDR1 GTSNPN, CDR2 SVGIG (reference sequence). V dropped 3 bases and J dropped 6; count of bases not matched to a gene: 5. The CDR3 contains 13 residues. The CDR3 sequence is CAWRVQGTNIQYF. The CDR3 nucleotides read TGTGCCTGGAGGGTACAGGGGACAAACATTCAGTACTTC.

The V gene is TRBV5-1, the J gene TRBJ1-5, with TRBD1 matching over 7 bases. Germline CDR1 reads SGHRS; CDR2 reads YFSETQ. CDR3 length: 15 residues. V lost 4 bases and J lost 5; bases outside the gene matches: 9. The CDR3: CASSPEGQPYQPQHF. Written as DNA, the CDR3 is TGCGCCAGCAGCCCGGAGGGACAGCCTTATCAGCCCCAGCATTTT.

There are a few counts of this clone. This chain links TRBV6-6 with TRBJ1-1, with D possibly matching TRBD1 (5 bases). The CDR3 has 15 amino acids. V was shortened by 4 bases and J by 4 bases, with 16 bases between the two germline ends. The germline V gene encodes CDR1 MNHNY and CDR2 SVGAGI (reference sequence). The CDR3, as DNA: TGTGCCAGCAGTTCCACCCAGGGTAGGGGCACTGAAGCTTTCTTT. Protein sequence: CASSSTQGRGTEAFF.

The rearrangement joins TRBV10-2 to TRBJ2-1; 9 bases agree with TRBD1. In germline, CDR1 is WSHSY, CDR2 SAAADI. This CDR3 comprises 12 residues. V lost 5 bases and J lost 10; bases outside the gene matches: 3. Written as DNA, the CDR3 is TGCGCCAGCAGTCTCGACAGGGGGGAGCAGTTCTTC. Its translation is CASSLDRGEQFF.

V usage is TRBV18 and J usage is TRBJ1-2, with D possibly matching TRBD1 (6 bases). V lost 2 bases and J lost 3, with 10 bases in between. Germline V gives CDR1 KGHSH, CDR2 LQKENI. This CDR3 is 14 amino acids long. CDR3 residues: CASSPGDTHYGYTF. As DNA, the CDR3 is TGTGCCAGCTCACCAGGGGACACCCACTATGGCTACACCTTC. The whole variable domain, remainder taken from reference TRBV18 and TRBJ1-2, is NAGVMQNPRHLVRRRGQEARLRCSPMKGHSHVYWYRQLPEEGLKFMVYLQKENIIDESGMPKERFSAEFPKEGPSILRIQQVVRGDSAAYFCASSPGDTHYGYTFGSGTRLTVV.

J is TRBJ2-1 and V is TRBV3-1 (or the pseudogene TRBV3-2); 10 bases fit TRBD2. V lost 0 bases and J lost 7; bases outside the gene matches: 9. Germline values: CDR1 LGHDT, CDR2 YNNKEL (reference sequence). This CDR3 spans 17 amino acids. The DNA of the CDR3 is TGTGCCAGCAGCCAAGATATCCAGCGGGGGGGCTTGAATGAGCAGTTCTTC. Translating gives CASSQDIQRGGLNEQFF.

The V call is TRBV19, the J call TRBJ1-2, with D hard to call. This CDR3 has 14 residues. V lost 5 bases and J 5 bases, leaving 15 bases between the germline ends. CDR1 and CDR2 (germline): LNHDA, SQIVND (reference sequence). In nucleotides, the CDR3 is TGTGCCAGTAGTCCAACAGAGTATCGGTATGGCTACACCTTC. It translates to CASSPTEYRYGYTF.

This rearrangement joins TRBV6-5 to TRBJ2-7; the D gene is possibly TRBD1 (5 bases). This CDR3 spans 15 amino acids. CDR1 is MNHEY, CDR2 SVGAGI, per germline. V was trimmed by 0 bases and J by 7 bases, leaving 16 bases between them. The CDR3 is CASSYSAGQGREQYF. The CDR3, as DNA: TGTGCCAGCAGTTACTCAGCAGGGCAGGGCCGGGAGCAGTACTTC.

The V gene is TRBV5-1, the J gene TRBJ2-3, with D perhaps TRBD1 (6 bases). Germline lookup yields CDR1 SGHRS and CDR2 YFSETQ. CDR3 length: 14 amino acids. V dropped 5 bases and J dropped 5 bases, with 15 bases sitting between them. The CDR3: CASRPGVGVDTQYF. As DNA, the CDR3 is TGCGCCAGCAGGCCAGGGGTAGGAGTAGATACGCAGTATTTT. The full variable domain, its missing parts supplied by reference TRBV5-1 and TRBJ2-3, is KAGVTQTPRYLIKTRGQQVTLSCSPISGHRSVSWYQQTPGQGLQFLFEYFSETQRNKGNFPGRFSGRQFSNSRSEMNVSTLELGDSALYLCASRPGVGVDTQYFGPGTRLTVL.

The V and J genes are TRBV29-1 and TRBJ1-5, with D perhaps matching TRBD1 (5 bases). Trimming pared 4 bases from V and 0 bases from J, leaving 10 bases between. The CDR3 sequence is 14 residues long. Per the germline V gene, CDR1 is SQVTM and CDR2 is ANQGSEA. The chain's CDR3 is CSVGGASSNQPQHF. The CDR3 nucleotides are TGCAGCGTTGGTGGGGCGAGTAGCAATCAGCCCCAGCATTTT.

The chain joins TRBV21-1 to TRBJ1-3; the table's D call, TRBD1, was not checked against the DNA. TRBV21-1 is marked as a pseudogene. The CDR3 is made up of 14 amino acids. CDR3 sequence (DNA): TGTGCCAGCAGCGACACAGCTTACGGAAACACCATATATTTT. Protein product: CASSDTAYGNTIYF.

The chain combines TRBV18 with TRBJ1-2, with D possibly being TRBD1 (5 bases). Per germline, CDR1 KGHSH and CDR2 LQKENI. V shed 6 bases and J shed 6 bases, with 17 bases lying between them. The CDR3 has 14 amino acids. The CDR3 DNA follows: TGTGCCAGCTCCCTCAGGGAGGGGCAGAATGGCTACACCTTC. Translating it yields CASSLREGQNGYTF.

The chain couples TRBV5-1 to TRBJ1-1, with D unclear. Per germline, CDR1 SGHRS and CDR2 YFSETQ. This CDR3 region has 13 residues. Trimming left V 3 bases short and J 0 bases short, with 6 bases between. The CDR3 region has the DNA TGCGCCAGCAGCTCAGACATGAACACTGAAGCTTTCTTT. Translating gives CASSSDMNTEAFF.

V usage is TRBV11-2 and J usage is TRBJ2-7, with 7 bases that match TRBD1. V was pared by 2 bases and J by 0 bases, with 10 bases of the junction left unmatched. The CDR3 covers 17 residues. Per germline, CDR1 SGHAT and CDR2 FQNNGV. CDR3 residues: CASSLRGQTGLSYEQYF. CDR3 DNA: TGTGCCAGCAGCTTAAGGGGGCAGACAGGCCTCTCCTACGAGCAGTACTTC.

The chain employs TRBV11-2 and TRBJ2-7; D is possibly TRBD1 (6 bases). This CDR3 region has 15 residues. Looked up from germline, CDR1 is SGHAT and CDR2 is FQNNGV. The V and J ends lost 5 bases and 1 base respectively, with 15 bases between them. CDR3 amino acids: CASSHRTVVSYEQYF. DNA for the CDR3: TGTGCCAGCAGCCATCGGACAGTGGTTTCCTACGAGCAGTACTTC. The full variable domain, rest sourced from reference TRBV11-2 and TRBJ2-7, is EAGVAQSPRYKIIEKRQSVAFWCNPISGHATLYWYQQILGQGPKLLIQFQNNGVVDDSQLPKDRFSAERLKGVDSTLKIQPAKLEDSAVYLCASSHRTVVSYEQYFGPGTRLTVT.

This clone was picked up a small number of times. The chain carries TRBV10-3 and TRBJ1-1; the match to TRBD1 covers 7 bases. The CDR3 runs 14 residues. Looked up from germline, CDR1 is ENHRY and CDR2 is SYGVKD. V lost 4 bases, J lost 1 base, and 3 bases stayed unmatched. CDR3 sequence: CAISAAGGNTEAFF. The CDR3 nucleotides read TGTGCCATCAGTGCAGCAGGGGGGAACACTGAAGCTTTCTTT.

The chain employs TRBV19 and TRBJ2-1; D possibly corresponds to TRBD2 (6 bases). Germline assignment: CDR1 LNHDA and CDR2 SQIVND (reference sequence). This CDR3 spans 14 amino acids. Trimming took 3 bases from V and 8 from J, leaving 14 bases between them. The CDR3 sequence is CASSIRLAWDEQFF. The CDR3 DNA follows: TGTGCCAGTAGTATTCGGCTAGCGTGGGATGAGCAGTTCTTC.